This T cell receptor (beta chain) was captured in a study of shared clonotypes between healthy human individuals. General study results and limits: Donor scarcity curtailed the genetic and exposure-history diversity represented herein.

Germline CDR1 reads MDHEN; CDR2 reads SYDVKM. The V and J ends lost 4 bases and 9 bases respectively, with 12 bases between them. This CDR3 is 13 amino acids long. To note about this clone: Its antigen remains unidentified.

TCRdb's table, derived via immunoSEQ multiplex PCR, lists solely in-frame clones and lacks some. The sample contains 530,000 or so clones, about 75% of which appear only once. The source is a woman aged 40 to 55 in good health. Some clones in this sample may be carry-over from other donors' samples. The specimen was PBMCs. The chain joins TRBV28 to TRBJ1-4; D perhaps matches TRBD1 (6 bases). CDR3 sequence: CASSSHDRQKLFF. CDR3 DNA: TGTGCCAGCAGTTCACACGACAGGCAAAAACTGTTTTTT.